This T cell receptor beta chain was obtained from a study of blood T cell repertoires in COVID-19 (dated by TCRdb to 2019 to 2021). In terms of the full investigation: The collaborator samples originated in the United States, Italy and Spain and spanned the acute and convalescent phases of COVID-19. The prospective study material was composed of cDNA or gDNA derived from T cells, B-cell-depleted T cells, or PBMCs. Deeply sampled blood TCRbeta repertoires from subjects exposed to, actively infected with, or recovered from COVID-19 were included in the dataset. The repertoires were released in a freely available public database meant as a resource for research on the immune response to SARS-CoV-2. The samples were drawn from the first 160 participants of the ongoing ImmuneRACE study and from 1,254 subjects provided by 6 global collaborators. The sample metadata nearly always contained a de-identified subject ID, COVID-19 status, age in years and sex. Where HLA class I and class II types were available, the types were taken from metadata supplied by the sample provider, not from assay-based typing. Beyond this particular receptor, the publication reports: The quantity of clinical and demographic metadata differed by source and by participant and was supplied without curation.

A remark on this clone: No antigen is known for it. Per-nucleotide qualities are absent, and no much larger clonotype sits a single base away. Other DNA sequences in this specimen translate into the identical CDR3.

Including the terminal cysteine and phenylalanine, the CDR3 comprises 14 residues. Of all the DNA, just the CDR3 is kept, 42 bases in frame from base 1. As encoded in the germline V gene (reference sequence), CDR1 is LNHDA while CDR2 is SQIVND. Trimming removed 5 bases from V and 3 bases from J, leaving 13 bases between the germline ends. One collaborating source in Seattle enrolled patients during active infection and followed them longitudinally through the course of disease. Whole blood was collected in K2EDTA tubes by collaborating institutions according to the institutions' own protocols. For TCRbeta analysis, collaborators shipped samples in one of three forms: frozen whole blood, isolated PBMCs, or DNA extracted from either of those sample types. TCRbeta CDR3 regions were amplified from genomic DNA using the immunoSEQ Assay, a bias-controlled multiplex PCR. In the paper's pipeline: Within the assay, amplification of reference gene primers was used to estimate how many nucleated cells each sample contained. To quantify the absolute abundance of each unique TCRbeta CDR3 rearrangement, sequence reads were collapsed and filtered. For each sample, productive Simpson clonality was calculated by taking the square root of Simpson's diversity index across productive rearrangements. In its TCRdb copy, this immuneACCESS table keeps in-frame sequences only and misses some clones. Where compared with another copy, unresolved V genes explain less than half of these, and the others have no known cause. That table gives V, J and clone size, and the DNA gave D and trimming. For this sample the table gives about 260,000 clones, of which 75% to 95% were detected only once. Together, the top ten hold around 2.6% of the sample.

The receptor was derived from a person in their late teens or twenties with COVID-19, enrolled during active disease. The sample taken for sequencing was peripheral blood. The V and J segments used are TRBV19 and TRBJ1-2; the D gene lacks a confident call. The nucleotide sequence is TGTGCCAGTAGTCCCACGTTGCGAGACTATGGCTACACCTTC. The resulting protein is CASSPTLRDYGYTF.